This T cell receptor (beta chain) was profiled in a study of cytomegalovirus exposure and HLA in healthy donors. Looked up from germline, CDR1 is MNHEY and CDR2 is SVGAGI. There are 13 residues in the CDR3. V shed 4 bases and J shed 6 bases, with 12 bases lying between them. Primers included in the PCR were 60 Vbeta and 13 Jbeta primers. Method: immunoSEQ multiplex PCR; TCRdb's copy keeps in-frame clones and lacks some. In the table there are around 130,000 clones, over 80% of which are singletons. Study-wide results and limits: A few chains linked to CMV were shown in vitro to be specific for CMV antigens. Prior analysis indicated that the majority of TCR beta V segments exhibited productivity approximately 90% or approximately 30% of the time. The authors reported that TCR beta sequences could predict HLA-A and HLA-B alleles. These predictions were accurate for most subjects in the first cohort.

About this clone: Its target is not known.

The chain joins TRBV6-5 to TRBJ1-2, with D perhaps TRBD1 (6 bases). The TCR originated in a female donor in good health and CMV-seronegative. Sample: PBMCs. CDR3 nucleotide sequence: TGTGCCAGCAGTTCATGGGACAAAGATGGCTACACCTTC. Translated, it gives CASSSWDKDGYTF.